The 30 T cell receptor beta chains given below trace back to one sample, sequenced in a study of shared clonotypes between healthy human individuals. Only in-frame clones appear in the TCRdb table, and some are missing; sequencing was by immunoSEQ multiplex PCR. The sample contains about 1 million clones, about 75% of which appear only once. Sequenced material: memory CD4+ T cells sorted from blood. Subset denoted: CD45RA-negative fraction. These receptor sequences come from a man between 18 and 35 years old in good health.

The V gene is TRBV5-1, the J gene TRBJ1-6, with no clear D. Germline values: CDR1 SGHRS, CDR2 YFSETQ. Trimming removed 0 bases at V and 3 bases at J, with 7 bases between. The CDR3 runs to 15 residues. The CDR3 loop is CASSLEGYYNSPLHF. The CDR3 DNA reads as TGCGCCAGCAGCTTGGAAGGGTACTATAATTCACCCCTCCACTTT.

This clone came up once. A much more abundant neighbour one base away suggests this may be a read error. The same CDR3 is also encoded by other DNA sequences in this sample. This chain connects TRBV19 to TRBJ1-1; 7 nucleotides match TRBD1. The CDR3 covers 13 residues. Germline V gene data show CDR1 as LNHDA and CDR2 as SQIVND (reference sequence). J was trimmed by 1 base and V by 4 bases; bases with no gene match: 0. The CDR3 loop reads CASSRDRNTEAFF. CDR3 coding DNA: TGTGCCAGTAGTAGGGACAGGAACACTGAAGCTTTCTTT.

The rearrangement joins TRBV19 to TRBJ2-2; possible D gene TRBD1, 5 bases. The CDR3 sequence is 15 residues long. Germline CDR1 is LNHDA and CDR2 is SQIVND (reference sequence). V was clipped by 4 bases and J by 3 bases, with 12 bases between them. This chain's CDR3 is CASSNSGIHTGELFF. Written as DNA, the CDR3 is TGTGCCAGTAGTAATTCAGGGATCCACACCGGGGAGCTGTTTTTT.

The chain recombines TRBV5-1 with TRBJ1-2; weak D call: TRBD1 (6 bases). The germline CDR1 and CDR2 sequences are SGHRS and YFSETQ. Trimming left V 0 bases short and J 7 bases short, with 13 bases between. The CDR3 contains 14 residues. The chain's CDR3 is CASSLDSGAGGYTF. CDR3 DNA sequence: TGCGCCAGCAGCTTGGACTCGGGGGCCGGTGGCTACACCTTC.

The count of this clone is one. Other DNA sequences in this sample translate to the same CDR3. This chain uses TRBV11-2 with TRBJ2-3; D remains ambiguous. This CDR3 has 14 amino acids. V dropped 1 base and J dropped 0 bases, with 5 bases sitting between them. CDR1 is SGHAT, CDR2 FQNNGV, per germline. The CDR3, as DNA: TGTGCCAGCAGCTTAGGGAGAAGCACAGATACGCAGTATTTT. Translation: CASSLGRSTDTQYF.

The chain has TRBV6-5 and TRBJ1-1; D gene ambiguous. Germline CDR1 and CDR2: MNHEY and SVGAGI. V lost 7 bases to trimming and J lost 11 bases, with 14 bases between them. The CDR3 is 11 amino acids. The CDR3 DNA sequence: TGTGCCAGCAACGGTCCATTAGGGGCTTTCTTT. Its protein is CASNGPLGAFF.

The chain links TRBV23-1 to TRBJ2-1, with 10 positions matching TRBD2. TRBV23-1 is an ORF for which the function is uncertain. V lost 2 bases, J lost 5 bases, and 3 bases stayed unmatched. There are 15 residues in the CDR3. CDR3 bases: TGCGCCAGCAGTCAAACGGGACTAGCGAACAATGAGCAGTTCTTC. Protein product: CASSQTGLANNEQFF.

CDR3 DNA: TGTGCCAGCAGTTTCTCCCGACTAGTTTCAGATGAGCAGTTCTTC. Translating it yields CASSFSRLVSDEQFF. V and J are TRBV27 and TRBJ2-1; weak D call: TRBD2 (6 bases). Per the germline V gene, CDR1 is MNHEY and CDR2 is SMNVEV (reference sequence). With 3 bases removed from V and 8 bases from J, the gap between germline ends came to 17 bases. This CDR3 has 15 amino acids.

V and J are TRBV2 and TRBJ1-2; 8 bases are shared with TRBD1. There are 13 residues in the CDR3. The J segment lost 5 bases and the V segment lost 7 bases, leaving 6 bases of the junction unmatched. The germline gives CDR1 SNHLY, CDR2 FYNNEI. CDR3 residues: CASKDRETYGYTF. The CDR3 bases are TGTGCCAGCAAGGACAGGGAAACATATGGCTACACCTTC. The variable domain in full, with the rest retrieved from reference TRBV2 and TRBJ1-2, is EPEVTQTPSHQVTQMGQEVILRCVPISNHLYFYWYRQILGQKVEFLVSFYNNEISEKSEIFDDQFSVERPDGSNFTLKIRSTKLEDSAMYFCASKDRETYGYTFGSGTRLTVV.

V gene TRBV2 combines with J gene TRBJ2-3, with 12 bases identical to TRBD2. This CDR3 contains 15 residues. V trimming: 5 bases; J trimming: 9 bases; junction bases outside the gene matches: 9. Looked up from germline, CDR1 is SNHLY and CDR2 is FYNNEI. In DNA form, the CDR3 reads TGTGCCAGCAGTCCCACTAGCGGGAGGCTAGAGACGCAGTATTTT. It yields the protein CASSPTSGRLETQYF.

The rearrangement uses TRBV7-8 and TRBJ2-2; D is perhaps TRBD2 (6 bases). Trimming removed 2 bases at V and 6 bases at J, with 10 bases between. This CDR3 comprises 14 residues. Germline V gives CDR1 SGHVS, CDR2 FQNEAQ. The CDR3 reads CASSLLTSAGELFF. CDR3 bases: TGTGCCAGCAGCTTATTGACTAGTGCCGGGGAGCTGTTTTTT.

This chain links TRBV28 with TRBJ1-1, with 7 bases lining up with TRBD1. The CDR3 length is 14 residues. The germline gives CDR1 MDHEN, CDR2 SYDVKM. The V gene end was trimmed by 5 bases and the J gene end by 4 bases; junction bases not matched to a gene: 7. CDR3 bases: TGTGCCAGCAGTACGACAGGGCGTTTCACTGAAGCTTTCTTT. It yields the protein CASSTTGRFTEAFF.

CDR3 in DNA: TGTGCCAGCGGTTTAAACTCCGCGAACACCGGGGAGCTGTTTTTT. Protein product: CASGLNSANTGELFF. V gene TRBV2 combines with J gene TRBJ2-2; D ambiguous. Trimming took off 8 bases at V and 0 bases at J, with 13 bases between the two ends. The CDR3 is 15 residues long. Germline-derived CDR1 and CDR2 are SNHLY and FYNNEI.

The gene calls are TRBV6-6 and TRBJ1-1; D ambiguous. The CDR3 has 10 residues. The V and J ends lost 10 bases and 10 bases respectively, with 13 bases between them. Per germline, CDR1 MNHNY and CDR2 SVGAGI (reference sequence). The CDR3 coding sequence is TGTGCCACTGCGGGCCCGGGAGCTTTCTTT. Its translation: CATAGPGAFF.

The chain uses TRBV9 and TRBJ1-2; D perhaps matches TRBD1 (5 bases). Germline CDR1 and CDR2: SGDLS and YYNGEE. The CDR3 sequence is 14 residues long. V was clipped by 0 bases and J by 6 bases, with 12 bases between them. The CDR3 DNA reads TGTGCCAGCAGCGTAGACAGGATCGGGGATGGCTACACCTTC. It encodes CASSVDRIGDGYTF.

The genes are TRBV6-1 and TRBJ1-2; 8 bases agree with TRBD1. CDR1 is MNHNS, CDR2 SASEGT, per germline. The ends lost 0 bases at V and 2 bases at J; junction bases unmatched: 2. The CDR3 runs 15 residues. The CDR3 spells CASSEAPGGNYGYTF. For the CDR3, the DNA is TGTGCCAGCAGTGAAGCGCCAGGGGGCAACTATGGCTACACCTTC.

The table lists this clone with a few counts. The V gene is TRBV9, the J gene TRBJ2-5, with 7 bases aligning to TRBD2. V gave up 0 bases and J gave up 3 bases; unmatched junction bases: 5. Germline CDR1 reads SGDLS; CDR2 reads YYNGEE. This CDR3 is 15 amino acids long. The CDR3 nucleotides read TGTGCCAGCAGCGTAGGGGCGGGGGAGGAAGAGACCCAGTACTTC. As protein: CASSVGAGEEETQYF.

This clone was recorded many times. Here the CDR3 DNA reads TGCGCCAGCAGCCAAGCCACAGGGGCGAGCGAAAAACTGTTTTTT. Translated: CASSQATGASEKLFF. This chain joins TRBV4-3 and TRBJ1-4, with TRBD1 identical over 7 bases. There are 15 residues in the CDR3. Losses at the gene ends were 1 base for V and 8 bases for J; bases not matched to a gene: 7. Germline V gives CDR1 LGHNA, CDR2 YSLEER.

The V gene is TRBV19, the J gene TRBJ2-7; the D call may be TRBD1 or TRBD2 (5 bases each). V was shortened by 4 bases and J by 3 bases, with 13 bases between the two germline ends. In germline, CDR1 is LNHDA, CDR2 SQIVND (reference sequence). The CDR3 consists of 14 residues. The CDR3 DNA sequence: TGTGCCAGTAGTACCCCGGGGCAAAGCTACGAGCAGTACTTC. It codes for CASSTPGQSYEQYF.

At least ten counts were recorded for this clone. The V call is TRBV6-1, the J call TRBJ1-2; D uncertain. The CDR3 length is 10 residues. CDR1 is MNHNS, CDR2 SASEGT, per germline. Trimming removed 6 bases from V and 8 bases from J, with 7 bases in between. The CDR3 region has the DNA TGTGCCAGCAGGGGGATAGGCTACACCTTC. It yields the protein CASRGIGYTF.

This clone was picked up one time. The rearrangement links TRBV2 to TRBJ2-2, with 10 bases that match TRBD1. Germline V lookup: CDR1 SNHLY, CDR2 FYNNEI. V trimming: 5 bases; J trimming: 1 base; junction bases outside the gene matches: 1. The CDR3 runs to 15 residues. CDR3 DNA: TGTGCCAGCAGTTGGACAGGGGGGAACACCGGGGAGCTGTTTTTT. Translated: CASSWTGGNTGELFF.

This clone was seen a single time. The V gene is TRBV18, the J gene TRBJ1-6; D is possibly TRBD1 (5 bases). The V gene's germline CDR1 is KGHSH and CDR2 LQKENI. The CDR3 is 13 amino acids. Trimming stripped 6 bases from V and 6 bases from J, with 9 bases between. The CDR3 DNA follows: TGTGCCAGCTCCACGGGGCGTAATTCACCCCTCCACTTT. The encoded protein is CASSTGRNSPLHF.

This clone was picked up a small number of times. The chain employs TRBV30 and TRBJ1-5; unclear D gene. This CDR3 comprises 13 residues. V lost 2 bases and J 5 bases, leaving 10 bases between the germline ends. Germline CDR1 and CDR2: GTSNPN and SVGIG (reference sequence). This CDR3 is CAWSPSRDQPQHF. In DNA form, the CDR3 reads TGTGCCTGGAGTCCCTCGAGGGATCAGCCCCAGCATTTT. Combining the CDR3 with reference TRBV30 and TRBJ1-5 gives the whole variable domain SQTIHQWPATLVQPVGSPLSLECTVEGTSNPNLYWYRQAAGRGLQLLFYSVGIGQISSEVPQNLSASRPQDRQFILSSKKLLLSDSGFYLCAWSPSRDQPQHFGDGTRLSIL.

The CDR3 reads CASSYWRSSYEQYF. The CDR3 DNA is TGTGCCAGCAGTTACTGGAGGTCATCCTACGAGCAGTACTTC. The chain joins TRBV6-5 to TRBJ2-7, with D perhaps TRBD2 (5 bases). Trimming cost V 1 base and J 1 base, with 8 bases left between them. CDR1 is MNHEY and CDR2 is SVGAGI in the germline V gene. This CDR3 region has 14 residues.

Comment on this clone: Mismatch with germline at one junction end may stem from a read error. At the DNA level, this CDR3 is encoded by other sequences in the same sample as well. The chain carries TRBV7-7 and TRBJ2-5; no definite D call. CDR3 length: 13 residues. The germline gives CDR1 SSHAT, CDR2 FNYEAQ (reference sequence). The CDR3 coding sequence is TGTGCTAGCAGCTTGGACGGCGGAGAGACCCAGTACTTC. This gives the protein CASSLDGGETQYF.

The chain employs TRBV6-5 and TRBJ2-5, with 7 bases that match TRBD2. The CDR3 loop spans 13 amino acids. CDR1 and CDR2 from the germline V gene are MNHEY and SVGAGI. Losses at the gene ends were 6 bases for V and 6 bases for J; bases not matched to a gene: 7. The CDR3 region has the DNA TGTGCCAGCAGGTTCGGCGGGGGAAAGACCCAGTACTTC. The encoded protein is CASRFGGGKTQYF.

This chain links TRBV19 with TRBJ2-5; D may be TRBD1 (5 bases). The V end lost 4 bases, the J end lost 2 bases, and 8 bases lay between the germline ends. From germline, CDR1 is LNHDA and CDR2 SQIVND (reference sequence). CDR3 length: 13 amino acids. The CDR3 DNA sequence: TGTGCCAGTAGTAGAGACAGACAAGAGACCCAGTACTTC. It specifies CASSRDRQETQYF.

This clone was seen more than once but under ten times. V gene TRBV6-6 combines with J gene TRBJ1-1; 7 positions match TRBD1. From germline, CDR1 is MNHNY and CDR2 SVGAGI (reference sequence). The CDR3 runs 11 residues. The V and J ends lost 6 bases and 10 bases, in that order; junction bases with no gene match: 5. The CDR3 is CASRARDRAFF. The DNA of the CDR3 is TGTGCCAGCAGAGCCCGGGACAGAGCTTTCTTT.

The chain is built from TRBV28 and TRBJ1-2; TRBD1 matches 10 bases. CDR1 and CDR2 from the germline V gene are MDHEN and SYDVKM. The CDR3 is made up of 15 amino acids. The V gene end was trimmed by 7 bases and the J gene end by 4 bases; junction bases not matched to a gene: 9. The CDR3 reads CASTSEGTGVYGYTF. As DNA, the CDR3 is TGTGCCAGCACCTCCGAGGGGACAGGGGTCTATGGCTACACCTTC.

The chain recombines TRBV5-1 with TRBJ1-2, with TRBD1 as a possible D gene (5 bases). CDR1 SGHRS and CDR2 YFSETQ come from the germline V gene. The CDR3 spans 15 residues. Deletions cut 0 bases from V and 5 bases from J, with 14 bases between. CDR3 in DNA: TGCGCCAGCAGCTTGGGAGAAGGGGCTGGGTATGGCTACACCTTC. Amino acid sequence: CASSLGEGAGYGYTF.